This record covers a single TCR beta chain. As yet, its antigen is unknown. The sample is drawn from a study of beta chain features in type 1 diabetes. Study summary: Examination of sorted cells across all samples involved 100 million or so cells. Study observations and caveats: Shorter TCRB CDR3s, moderately but significantly so, marked every one of the four CD4+ subsets in Type 1 diabetes patients. PCR may have favored shorter templates equally in patients and controls.

Using CD45RO/CCR7/CD25/CD127/CD95/CD27, CD4+ naive, central memory, regulatory and stem cell-like memory cells were sorted. Germline CDR1 is MNHNY and CDR2 is SVGAGI (reference sequence). Between the trimmed V and J ends, which lost 7 bases and 4 bases, there was a span of 13 bases. The CDR3 is made up of 13 amino acids. The study reverse transcribed the entire isolated RNA, so it sequenced expressed TCRB transcripts. Sequenced naive, central memory and regulatory T cell samples produced an average of roughly 3.5 million reads. Some clones are missing from TCRdb's copy, which holds only in-frame ones; the method was immunoSEQ multiplex PCR. The profile shows a few hundred thousand clones, 11% to 15% of them singletons.

The sample comprised naive CD4+ T cells from blood. The chain combines TRBV6-6 with TRBJ1-1, with a tentative D call TRBD1 (5 bases). The sequence was obtained from a man aged 30 to 39 with type 1 diabetes. This chain's CDR3 is CASTWGEATEAFF. The DNA for the CDR3 is TGTGCCAGCACCTGGGGGGAGGCCACTGAAGCTTTCTTT.